The 21 T cell receptor beta chains below all came from one sample that was sequenced in a study of cytomegalovirus exposure and HLA in healthy donors. 60 Vbeta and 13 Jbeta primers were used in PCR. The data were produced by immunoSEQ multiplex PCR, yet TCRdb's version contains in-frame clones alone and is incomplete. The profile covers around 220,000 clones, with around 83% appearing a single time and roughly 1.5% taken by the ten largest. Specimen: PBMCs. The origin of the receptors is a girl between 5 and 17 years old in good health and CMV-seronegative.

The rearrangement links TRBV4-3 to TRBJ1-6; D is unclear. CDR3 length: 14 amino acids. V was trimmed by 4 bases and J by 10 bases, leaving 14 bases between them. The germline V gene encodes CDR1 LGHNA and CDR2 YSLEER. The CDR3 bases are TGCGCCAGCAGCCCCGCAGGAGGTAGATCACCCCTCCACTTT. This encodes CASSPAGGRSPLHF.

This clone has a single count. The chain joins TRBV7-3 to TRBJ2-6; 11 bases match TRBD2. This CDR3 is 20 amino acids long. Germline V CDR1 and CDR2: SGHTA, FQGTGA. J was trimmed by 0 bases and V by 2 bases; bases with no gene match: 9. CDR3 DNA sequence: TGTGCCAGCAGCTTAGGGCCGACTAGCGGGATTAACTCTGGGGCCAACGTCCTGACTTTC. Protein: CASSLGPTSGINSGANVLTF.

The chain is built from TRBV28 and TRBJ2-7, with 7 bases matching TRBD1. The germline V gene has CDR1 MDHEN and CDR2 SYDVKM. After removal of 3 bases from V and 1 base from J, the junction contained 3 bases not matched to a gene. The CDR3 consists of 14 residues. The CDR3 region is CASSFGTASYEQYF. The CDR3 DNA reads TGTGCCAGCAGTTTCGGGACAGCTTCCTACGAGCAGTACTTC.

V is TRBV5-1 and J is TRBJ2-1, with TRBD2 identical over 14 bases. CDR3 size: 15 residues. CDR1 and CDR2 from the germline V gene are SGHRS and YFSETQ. V lost 4 bases and J lost 8; bases outside the gene matches: 5. DNA of the CDR3: TGCGCCAGCAGCGTGACTAGCGGGAGGGTTTATGAGCAGTTCTTC. This gives the protein CASSVTSGRVYEQFF.

A single count supports this clone. The chain combines TRBV30 with TRBJ1-6, with 8 bases lining up with TRBD1. CDR3 length: 16 residues. Germline V CDR1 and CDR2: GTSNPN, SVGIG (reference sequence). Trimming removed 4 bases from V and 8 bases from J; junction bases left unmatched: 13. CDR3 DNA sequence: TGTGCCTGGAAAAAGACAGGGGCAACACACCATTCACCCCTCCACTTT. Translating gives CAWKKTGATHHSPLHF.

V is TRBV5-4 and J is TRBJ2-5; D may be TRBD1 (6 bases). Germline assignment: CDR1 SGHNT and CDR2 YYREEE (reference sequence). This CDR3 is 14 amino acids long. Deletions cut 0 bases from V and 6 bases from J, with 12 bases between. The CDR3 DNA is TGTGCCAGCAGCTTGGAGGGCAGGGGTCAGACCCAGTACTTC. Translation gives CASSLEGRGQTQYF. Filled out from reference TRBV5-4 and TRBJ2-5, the complete variable domain reads ETGVTQSPTHLIKTRGQQVTLRCSSQSGHNTVSWYQQALGQGPQFIFQYYREEENGRGNFPPRFSGLQFPNYSSELNVNALELDDSALYLCASSLEGRGQTQYFGPGTRLLVL.

The chain has TRBV11-1 and TRBJ2-7; maybe TRBD2 (6 bases). V was trimmed by 7 bases and J by 2 bases, leaving 15 bases between them. Germline V gene data show CDR1 as SGHAT and CDR2 as FQDESV (reference sequence). The CDR3 is made up of 14 amino acids. CDR3 coding DNA: TGTGCCAGCACCACGGGAGCGCTACCCTACGAGCAGTACTTC. This codes for CASTTGALPYEQYF.

This clone was observed a handful of times. This chain links TRBV6-1 with TRBJ1-2; D not resolved. The V end was cut by 5 bases, the J end by 8 bases, with 9 bases between. The CDR3 is made up of 11 amino acids. Germline CDR1 reads MNHNS; CDR2 reads SASEGT. This CDR3 is CASSPTVGYTF. The DNA for the CDR3 is TGTGCCAGCAGTCCCACGGTCGGCTACACCTTC.

V and J are TRBV19 and TRBJ1-6, with D unclear. Trimming shortened V by 8 bases and J by 6 bases, and 8 bases separated the two germline ends. The CDR3 has 12 amino acids. Germline lookup yields CDR1 LNHDA and CDR2 SQIVND (reference sequence). The CDR3 DNA reads TGTGCCAGTGCGGAGACTAATTCACCCCTCCACTTT. Its translation is CASAETNSPLHF.

This chain connects TRBV6-5 to TRBJ1-2; D gene unclear. V lost 2 bases to trimming and J lost 3 bases, with 10 bases between them. The CDR3 is made up of 14 amino acids. The germline V gene encodes CDR1 MNHEY and CDR2 SVGAGI. The CDR3 protein is CASSYGPRDYGYTF. The CDR3 bases are TGTGCCAGCAGTTACGGTCCCCGGGACTATGGCTACACCTTC.

This clone was seen only once. As DNA, the CDR3 is TGCGCCAGCAGCCGCAAGGGGGAGCGGGAAAGTTCTTACAATGAGCAGTTCTTC. Translating gives CASSRKGERESSYNEQFF. The gene calls are TRBV4-1 and TRBJ2-1; tentatively, D is TRBD2 (7 bases). The CDR3 is 18 residues long. Trimming took off 4 bases at V and 4 bases at J, with 23 bases between the two ends. Germline values: CDR1 MGHRA, CDR2 YSYEKL.

The J gene is TRBJ2-5, the V gene TRBV4-2; 8 nucleotides align to TRBD2. CDR3 length: 18 amino acids. The germline CDR1 and CDR2 sequences are LGHNA and YNFKEQ. V lost 0 bases, J lost 1 base, and 10 bases stayed unmatched. CDR3: CASSQDQRSGSPQETQYF. DNA for the CDR3: TGTGCCAGCAGCCAAGATCAAAGGAGCGGGAGCCCCCAAGAGACCCAGTACTTC.

The rearrangement uses TRBV5-1 and TRBJ2-2, with 9 positions matching TRBD2. The CDR3 runs to 16 residues. Germline lookup yields CDR1 SGHRS and CDR2 YFSETQ. Losses at the gene ends were 0 bases for V and 6 bases for J; bases not matched to a gene: 6. The CDR3 DNA is TGCGCCAGCAGCTTGGTTCTGGGACTAGCTTCCGGGGAGCTGTTTTTT. Translated: CASSLVLGLASGELFF.

The CDR3 protein is CASSESPANYGYTF. The CDR3 bases are TGTGCCAGCAGTGAGTCTCCAGCTAACTATGGCTACACCTTC. The rearrangement links TRBV2 to TRBJ1-2; D call uncertain. Deletions cut 3 bases from V and 0 bases from J, with 8 bases between. Germline-derived CDR1 and CDR2 are SNHLY and FYNNEI. This CDR3 is built from 14 residues.

The rearrangement links TRBV6-4 to TRBJ2-2; 10 positions agree with TRBD2. Germline assignment: CDR1 MRHNA and CDR2 SNTAGT. Trimming cost V 7 bases and J 2 bases; bases outside gene matches: 7. The CDR3 length is 16 residues. CDR3 in DNA: TGTGCCAGCAATTTCAGACTAGCGGGTAACACCGGGGAGCTGTTTTTT. Residues: CASNFRLAGNTGELFF.

The chain employs TRBV27 and TRBJ1-2, with a weak D call TRBD1 (6 bases). The CDR3 covers 15 residues. V was trimmed by 9 bases and J by 5 bases, leaving 22 bases between them. Germline V gene lookup returns CDR1 MNHEY and CDR2 SMNVEV (reference sequence). CDR3 DNA: TGTGCCAGTAAACAGGGAGAGGCAATCTCTTATGGCTACACCTTC. Translated: CASKQGEAISYGYTF.

The rearrangement joins TRBV6-1 to TRBJ1-2; a weak D match, TRBD1 (5 bases). CDR3 length: 14 amino acids. Germline loops: CDR1 MNHNS, CDR2 SASEGT. Trimming stripped 1 base from V and 2 bases from J, with 8 bases between. CDR3 nucleotide sequence: TGTGCCAGCAGTGAAGGGGGGAGGAACTATGGCTACACCTTC. Amino acid sequence: CASSEGGRNYGYTF.

This rearrangement joins TRBV11-2 to TRBJ1-1; D uncertain. V was shortened by 5 bases and J by 6 bases, with 7 bases between the two germline ends. CDR3 length: 11 residues. The germline CDR1 and CDR2 sequences are SGHAT and FQNNGV. In nucleotides, the CDR3 is TGTGCCAGCAGCCCCGTAGCTGAAGCTTTCTTT. It codes for CASSPVAEAFF.

The genes are TRBV7-9 and TRBJ2-1; TRBD2 aligns across 12 bases. CDR1 and CDR2 (germline): SEHNR, FQNEAQ (reference sequence). The J segment lost 8 bases and the V segment lost 1 base, leaving 12 bases of the junction unmatched. This CDR3 has 18 amino acids. CDR3 in amino acids: CASSLGGLLAGGIDEQFF. CDR3 sequence (DNA): TGTGCCAGCAGCTTAGGAGGTTTGCTAGCGGGAGGGATCGATGAGCAGTTCTTC. Supplemented by reference TRBV7-9 and TRBJ2-1, the full variable domain reads DTGVSQNPRHKITKRGQNVTFRCDPISEHNRLYWYRQTLGQGPEFLTYFQNEAQLEKSRLLSDRFSAERPKGSFSTLEIQRTEQGDSAMYLCASSLGGLLAGGIDEQFFGPGTRLTVL.

The chain carries TRBV7-9 and TRBJ1-3; the match to TRBD1 covers 8 bases. With V trimmed by 4 bases and J by 2 bases, 4 bases remained unmatched. The CDR3 extends over 15 amino acids. CDR1 is SEHNR and CDR2 is FQNEAQ in the germline V gene (reference sequence). In DNA, the CDR3 is TGTGCCAGCAGCTCCAGGGGGCTGGCTGGAAACACCATATATTTT. Translating it yields CASSSRGLAGNTIYF. Combining the CDR3 with reference TRBV7-9 and TRBJ1-3 gives the whole variable domain DTGVSQNPRHKITKRGQNVTFRCDPISEHNRLYWYRQTLGQGPEFLTYFQNEAQLEKSRLLSDRFSAERPKGSFSTLEIQRTEQGDSAMYLCASSSRGLAGNTIYFGEGSWLTVV.

This chain links TRBV28 with TRBJ1-4; 7 bases agree with TRBD1. The V and J ends lost 5 bases and 7 bases, in that order; junction bases with no gene match: 10. The CDR3 extends over 15 amino acids. Germline values: CDR1 MDHEN, CDR2 SYDVKM. The CDR3 loop is CASSIDRVGGEKLFF. In DNA form, the CDR3 reads TGTGCCAGCAGTATCGACAGGGTAGGAGGTGAAAAACTGTTTTTT.